This T cell receptor beta chain was sequenced during a study of CD8+ T cells in alopecia areata. The study's findings and limits: Both scalp clonality and the expanded CD8+ clones among the top 100 showed a significant decrease with tofacitinib.

Described treatment: oral pan-JAK inhibitor, 5-10 mg twice daily. cDNA serving as the sequencing template came from extracted, reverse transcribed RNA. Method: immunoSEQ multiplex PCR; TCRdb's copy keeps in-frame clones and lacks some. The sample carries roughly 180,000 clones, about 53% recorded once. Regarding this clone: Its target is not known. This sample includes further DNA sequences coding for the same CDR3.

V was shortened by 6 bases and J by 4 bases, with 12 bases between the two germline ends. The CDR3 consists of 12 residues. The germline V gene has CDR1 SQVTM and CDR2 ANQGSEA. The origin of this receptor is a human donor with alopecia areata. This chain uses TRBV29-1 with TRBJ1-2, with a possible D match to TRBD1 (6 bases). Sequenced material: CD8+ T cells sorted from blood, taken at week 24, from a patient treated with tofacitinib. The CDR3 here is CSVEQGSYGYTF. The CDR3 DNA follows: TGCAGCGTAGAACAGGGTTCCTATGGCTACACCTTC.